These 25 T cell receptor beta chains came from one sample sequenced in a study of blood T cell repertoires in COVID-19. Profiling relied on immunoSEQ multiplex PCR, and the TCRdb table lists in-frame clones only, not all of them. Found here are 180,000 or so clones, 70% to 80% of them singletons; the top ten hold 13% to 15%. The sequenced sample was PBMCs or T cells enriched from blood (not recorded which). The origin of the receptors is a man aged 55 to 70 who had been exposed to COVID-19.

Only a few counts were recorded for this clone. V gene TRBV5-1 combines with J gene TRBJ2-7; D possibly corresponds to TRBD2 (5 bases). The V gene's germline CDR1 is SGHRS and CDR2 YFSETQ. V lost 4 bases to trimming and J lost 3 bases, with 14 bases between them. The CDR3 spans 14 residues. CDR3 amino acids: CASSESGPNYEQYF. CDR3 bases: TGCGCCAGCAGCGAGAGCGGACCGAACTACGAGCAGTACTTC.

The chain combines TRBV30 with TRBJ2-1, with D perhaps matching TRBD2 (5 bases). V was cut by 4 bases and J by 0 bases, with 13 bases left in between. The CDR3 runs to 15 residues. Germline V gene sequence: CDR1 GTSNPN, CDR2 SVGIG (reference sequence). The CDR3 spells CAWTSPGSSYNEQFF. The CDR3 coding sequence is TGTGCCTGGACTAGCCCGGGAAGCTCCTACAATGAGCAGTTCTTC.

The sample holds one count of this clone. The chain is built from TRBV6-6 and TRBJ2-7, with 7 positions matching TRBD1. V was pared by 10 bases and J by 2 bases, with 5 bases of the junction left unmatched. Germline V CDR1 and CDR2: MNHNY, SVGAGI (reference sequence). The CDR3 is 12 amino acids. The CDR3 nucleotides read TGTGCCACCAAGGGACAGCCCTACGAGCAGTACTTC. Protein sequence: CATKGQPYEQYF.

The chain combines TRBV19 with TRBJ1-5; D unresolved. Germline CDR1 LNHDA, CDR2 SQIVND (reference sequence). V was shortened by 3 bases and J by 2 bases, with 11 bases between the two germline ends. The CDR3 runs 15 residues. The CDR3: CASSIQGVGNQPQHF. The CDR3 DNA sequence: TGTGCCAGTAGTATCCAAGGAGTGGGCAATCAGCCCCAGCATTTT.

V is TRBV2 and J is TRBJ2-2; 8 nucleotides align to TRBD1. From germline, CDR1 is SNHLY and CDR2 FYNNEI. Trimming took 11 bases from V and 2 from J; bases not matched to a gene: 1. The CDR3 runs to 12 residues. The CDR3 region is CAGQGNTGELFF. CDR3 nucleotides: TGTGCCGGACAGGGAAACACCGGGGAGCTGTTTTTT. The full variable domain, its missing parts supplied by reference TRBV2 and TRBJ2-2, is EPEVTQTPSHQVTQMGQEVILRCVPISNHLYFYWYRQILGQKVEFLVSFYNNEISEKSEIFDDQFSVERPDGSNFTLKIRSTKLEDSAMYFCAGQGNTGELFFGEGSRLTVL.

The rearrangement links TRBV9 to TRBJ1-4; D not certain. CDR1 is SGDLS and CDR2 is YYNGEE in the germline V gene. Between the trimmed V and J ends, which lost 0 bases and 5 bases, there was a span of 14 bases. The CDR3 runs 16 residues. CDR3 sequence: CASSVGPGGQNEKLFF. CDR3 nucleotides: TGTGCCAGCAGCGTAGGTCCAGGAGGGCAGAATGAAAAACTGTTTTTT.

The chain joins TRBV5-4 to TRBJ2-1, with D perhaps TRBD2 (6 bases). Germline CDR1 SGHNT, CDR2 YYREEE (reference sequence). V was pared by 3 bases and J by 7 bases, with 11 bases between. There are 13 residues in the CDR3. The CDR3 DNA reads as TGTGCCAGCAGCTCGGACCGGGGGAATGAGCAGTTCTTC. Translation gives CASSSDRGNEQFF.

The chain couples TRBV7-6 to TRBJ2-1, with 10 bases fitting TRBD2. This CDR3 has 18 residues. The V and J ends lost 6 bases and 2 bases, in that order; junction bases with no gene match: 13. CDR1 and CDR2 from the germline V gene are SGHVS and FNYEAQ. The CDR3 sequence: CASSPTGPSGGAYNEQFF. CDR3 nucleotide sequence: TGTGCCAGCAGTCCGACGGGTCCTAGCGGGGGAGCCTACAATGAGCAGTTCTTC.

The chain carries TRBV9 and TRBJ2-3; 9 positions agree with TRBD1. V gave up 2 bases and J gave up 6 bases; unmatched junction bases: 7. Looked up from germline, CDR1 is SGDLS and CDR2 is YYNGEE. The CDR3 has 15 residues. The CDR3 DNA follows: TGTGCCAGCAGCGTTTTAACAGGGGGCATTGATACGCAGTATTTT. It specifies CASSVLTGGIDTQYF.

The chain carries TRBV5-1 and TRBJ1-1; D uncertain. This CDR3 comprises 15 residues. The V end was cut by 5 bases, the J end by 4 bases, with 18 bases between. CDR1 is SGHRS and CDR2 is YFSETQ in the germline V gene. The CDR3 nucleotides are TGCGCCAGCAGTCCTCTCTCTGGTTTCGGCACTGAAGCTTTCTTT. Protein sequence: CASSPLSGFGTEAFF. Using reference TRBV5-1 and TRBJ1-1 for the parts outside the CDR3, the full variable domain is KAGVTQTPRYLIKTRGQQVTLSCSPISGHRSVSWYQQTPGQGLQFLFEYFSETQRNKGNFPGRFSGRQFSNSRSEMNVSTLELGDSALYLCASSPLSGFGTEAFFGQGTRLTVV.

The V gene is TRBV3-1 (or the pseudogene TRBV3-2), the J gene TRBJ1-1; the match to TRBD1 covers 8 bases. The CDR3 contains 15 residues. The junction had 7 bases not matched to a gene; V was cut back by 1 base and J by 6 bases. Per the germline V gene, CDR1 is LGHDT and CDR2 is YNNKEL (reference sequence). DNA for the CDR3: TGTGCCAGCAGCCAAGGGACAGGGAGGATCGCTGAAGCTTTCTTT. Its translation is CASSQGTGRIAEAFF.

The CDR3 loop reads CASSQPSRDYSNQPQHF. The CDR3 region has the DNA TGTGCCAGCAGCCAACCGTCCAGGGATTATAGCAATCAGCCCCAGCATTTT. The chain recombines TRBV16 with TRBJ1-5, with a possible D match to TRBD1 (5 bases). With 2 bases removed from V and 0 bases from J, the gap between germline ends came to 14 bases. The CDR3 consists of 17 residues. Germline lookup yields CDR1 KGHSY and CDR2 FQNENV.

This clone was seen a handful of times. The chain couples TRBV4-1 to TRBJ1-1; D is unresolved. The CDR3 extends over 15 amino acids. Germline V gene data show CDR1 as MGHRA and CDR2 as YSYEKL. The V end was cut by 1 base, the J end by 2 bases, with 11 bases between. The CDR3 DNA reads TGCGCCAGCAGCCAAGTTCCGACACCTAACACTGAAGCTTTCTTT. Amino acids: CASSQVPTPNTEAFF.

The chain has TRBV6-6 and TRBJ1-1; 8 bases fit TRBD1. The CDR3 loop spans 15 amino acids. Germline V lookup: CDR1 MNHNY, CDR2 SVGAGI (reference sequence). The V gene end was trimmed by 5 bases and the J gene end by 6 bases; junction bases not matched to a gene: 11. CDR3 in DNA: TGTGCCAGCAGTCCCCCTACGACAGGGGAGGCTGAAGCTTTCTTT. It translates to CASSPPTTGEAEAFF.

This clone was recorded at least ten times. Other DNA sequences within the sample encode an identical CDR3. The chain uses TRBV27 and TRBJ2-1; 12 positions match TRBD2. The J segment lost 0 bases and the V segment lost 5 bases, leaving 5 bases of the junction unmatched. Germline V gene lookup returns CDR1 MNHEY and CDR2 SMNVEV (reference sequence). The CDR3 has 17 amino acids. The CDR3 spells CASSQGLAGSSYNEQFF. CDR3 in DNA: TGTGCCAGCAGTCAAGGACTAGCGGGGAGCTCCTACAATGAGCAGTTCTTC.

This clone came up many times. This chain uses TRBV5-4 with TRBJ1-5, with TRBD1 matching over 10 bases. The germline V gene encodes CDR1 SGHNT and CDR2 YYREEE (reference sequence). After removal of 4 bases from V and 3 bases from J, the junction contained 4 bases not matched to a gene. The CDR3 sequence is 15 residues long. CDR3 coding DNA: TGTGCCAGCAGCCGAGGGACAGGGGACAATCAGCCCCAGCATTTT. Translation: CASSRGTGDNQPQHF. Using reference TRBV5-4 and TRBJ1-5 for the parts outside the CDR3, the full variable domain is ETGVTQSPTHLIKTRGQQVTLRCSSQSGHNTVSWYQQALGQGPQFIFQYYREEENGRGNFPPRFSGLQFPNYSSELNVNALELDDSALYLCASSRGTGDNQPQHFGDGTRLSIL.

This clone has only one observation. The chain joins TRBV19 to TRBJ1-3, with D unclear. Trimming took off 3 bases at V and 7 bases at J, with 16 bases between the two ends. Germline lookup yields CDR1 LNHDA and CDR2 SQIVND (reference sequence). This CDR3 is built from 15 residues. The CDR3: CASSIYSGARNTIYF. The CDR3, as DNA: TGTGCCAGTAGTATTTATTCGGGTGCGAGGAACACCATATATTTT.

This chain joins TRBV7-2 and TRBJ2-1; TRBD2 aligns across 15 bases. V lost 5 bases and J lost 1; bases outside the gene matches: 6. Germline values: CDR1 SGHTA, CDR2 FQGNSA. The CDR3 runs 18 residues. The CDR3 DNA sequence: TGTGCCAGCAGCGCGGGACTAGCGGGAGGTTGGTCCTACAATGAGCAGTTCTTC. Its protein product is CASSAGLAGGWSYNEQFF.

The chain employs TRBV5-1 and TRBJ1-1, with TRBD1 identical over 8 bases. The CDR3 covers 18 residues. Germline trimming cut 0 bases from V and 2 bases from J; bases unmatched to any gene: 12. Germline V gives CDR1 SGHRS, CDR2 YFSETQ. Here the CDR3 reads CASSLDGRSRGLNTEAFF. The CDR3 DNA is TGCGCCAGCAGCTTGGACGGAAGGTCCAGGGGGCTAAACACTGAAGCTTTCTTT.

The chain links TRBV6-5 to TRBJ1-5, with D unresolved. Trimming left V 6 bases short and J 0 bases short, with 12 bases between. The CDR3 consists of 15 residues. Germline CDR1 and CDR2: MNHEY and SVGAGI. The CDR3 coding sequence is TGTGCCAGCAGGGACTCGCCCAATAGCAATCAGCCCCAGCATTTT. It is translated as CASRDSPNSNQPQHF.

The chain is built from TRBV27 and TRBJ2-7; 15 bases agree with TRBD2. In germline, CDR1 is MNHEY, CDR2 SMNVEV (reference sequence). This CDR3 has 18 amino acids. The V segment lost 5 bases and the J segment 5 bases; nucleotides outside the gene matches: 13. CDR3 nucleotides: TGTGCCAGCAGTACCGGGACTAGCGGGAGGATCCGGCCCGACGAGCAGTACTTC. Translated, it gives CASSTGTSGRIRPDEQYF.

The V and J genes are TRBV7-8 and TRBJ2-3, with TRBD1 matching 10 bases. Losses at the gene ends were 0 bases for V and 4 bases for J; bases not matched to a gene: 4. Per germline, CDR1 SGHVS and CDR2 FQNEAQ. The CDR3 contains 16 residues. The CDR3 reads CASSLAPTGGPDTQYF. The CDR3 DNA sequence: TGTGCCAGCAGCTTAGCGCCGACAGGGGGCCCAGATACGCAGTATTTT.

The V call is TRBV5-1, the J call TRBJ2-5, with a tentative D call TRBD1 (5 bases). This CDR3 comprises 15 residues. CDR1 and CDR2 (germline): SGHRS, YFSETQ. With 2 bases removed from V and 5 bases from J, the gap between germline ends came to 16 bases. Here the CDR3 reads CASSLNSVAGETQYF. CDR3 DNA: TGCGCCAGCAGCTTAAATTCGGTAGCAGGGGAGACCCAGTACTTC.

The gene calls are TRBV29-1 and TRBJ1-1, with no clear D. V was clipped by 3 bases and J by 6 bases, with 8 bases between them. The CDR3 loop spans 11 amino acids. Germline lookup yields CDR1 SQVTM and CDR2 ANQGSEA. The CDR3 region has the DNA TGCAGCGTTGACGACACCTCTGAAGCTTTCTTT. It codes for CSVDDTSEAFF.

This clone was recorded at least ten times. The V gene is TRBV25-1, the J gene TRBJ2-2; D may be TRBD2 (5 bases). The CDR3 loop spans 16 amino acids. CDR1 and CDR2 (germline): MGHDK, SYGVNS. Trimming removed 1 base at V and 7 bases at J, with 16 bases between. As DNA, the CDR3 is TGTGCCAGCAGTGAATTCGGGGAGCCGCAGAGCGGGGAGCTGTTTTTT. Amino acid sequence: CASSEFGEPQSGELFF.